This is a list of T cell receptor beta chains from one sample in a study of blood T cell repertoires in COVID-19. TCRdb's table, derived via immunoSEQ multiplex PCR, lists solely in-frame clones and lacks some. The sample has 540,000 or so clones, 85% to 90% seen once; the top ten hold 7.8%. The sequencing input was peripheral blood. These receptors originate from a woman in her 50s with COVID-19, enrolled during active disease. The CDR3 runs from the conserved cysteine through the conserved F or W. D genes are given only for firm matches. The size of a clone is reported for some rows only, either as once, few or many, or as a class for expanded clones.

>NA|NA|TRBV6-5|TRBJ2-1
CASSYDWTAQEQFF
TGTGCCAGCAGTTACGACTGGACAGCCCAGGAGCAGTTCTTC
>NA|TRBD1|TRBV6-5|TRBJ1-1
CASSTGGNTEAFF
TGTGCCAGCAGTACAGGGGGCAACACTGAAGCTTTCTTT
>NA|NA|TRBV11-2|TRBJ1-2
CASSLETGQANYGYTF
TGTGCCAGCAGCTTAGAAACAGGGCAAGCTAACTATGGCTACACCTTC
>NA|NA|TRBV6-1|TRBJ1-4
CASSELAGPPVNEKLFF
TGTGCCAGCAGTGAATTGGCGGGGCCGCCGGTCAATGAAAAACTGTTTTTT
>NA|NA|TRBV18|TRBJ1-6
CASSPTATPNSPLHF
TGTGCCAGCTCCCCGACAGCTACCCCAAATTCACCCCTCCACTTT
>NA|NA|TRBV29-1|TRBJ1-2
CSVEYIQNGYTF
TGCAGCGTTGAGTATATCCAGAATGGCTACACCTTC
>NA|NA|TRBV12-3/TRBV12-4|TRBJ1-1
CASSLLLATEAFF
TGTGCCAGCAGCCTACTTCTCGCCACTGAAGCTTTCTTT
>NA|NA|TRBV6-5|TRBJ2-3
CASTPRGISTDTQYF
TGTGCCAGCACCCCTAGGGGGATTAGCACAGATACGCAGTATTTT
>NA|TRBD2|TRBV29-1|TRBJ2-1
CSVARRGGYNEQFF
TGCAGCGTTGCTAGGCGGGGGGGTTACAATGAGCAGTTCTTC
>once|NA|TRBV11-2|TRBJ2-7
CASSFAGNRAEQYF
TGTGCCAGCAGCTTTGCGGGGAACCGGGCCGAGCAGTACTTC
>NA|TRBD1|TRBV28|TRBJ1-5
CASRQGLFNQPQHF
TGTGCCAGCAGACAGGGGTTATTCAATCAGCCCCAGCATTTT
>NA|NA|TRBV30|TRBJ1-5
CAWSVGGDQPQHF
TGTGCCTGGAGTGTCGGCGGGGATCAGCCCCAGCATTTT
>NA|NA|TRBV19|TRBJ2-5
CASSPSRRGRKETQYF
TGTGCCAGTAGTCCCAGCCGGAGGGGGCGCAAAGAGACCCAGTACTTC
>once|TRBD2|TRBV7-2|TRBJ2-1
CASSPNAGLASEQFF
TGTGCCAGCAGCCCGAACGCGGGACTAGCAAGTGAGCAGTTCTTC
>once|NA|TRBV24-1|TRBJ2-5
CATSDTRETQYF
TGTGCCACCAGTGATACGCGAGAGACCCAGTACTTC
>NA|NA|TRBV30|TRBJ2-2
CAFKGLAANTGELFF
TGTGCCTTTAAAGGCCTAGCCGCGAACACCGGGGAGCTGTTTTTT
>once|TRBD2|TRBV6-5|TRBJ2-7
CASSYSGGMVTYEQYF
TGTGCCAGCAGTTACTCGGGGGGGATGGTCACCTACGAGCAGTACTTC
>NA|NA|TRBV7-8|TRBJ2-7
CASSLAPTYEQYF
TGTGCCAGCAGCTTAGCGCCTACCTACGAGCAGTACTTC
>NA|NA|TRBV9|TRBJ1-1
CASSALTGIGTEAFF
TGTGCCAGCAGCGCCCTCACAGGGATCGGCACTGAAGCTTTCTTT
>NA|TRBD1|TRBV3-1/TRBV3-2|TRBJ1-6
CASSQEDRGSPLHF
TGTGCCAGCAGCCAAGAGGACAGGGGATCACCCCTCCACTTT
>once|NA|TRBV29-1|TRBJ2-1
CSVDSQGARDNEQFF
TGCAGCGTTGACTCGCAGGGCGCCAGGGACAATGAGCAGTTCTTC
>once|NA|TRBV30|TRBJ2-2
CACPDGTGGLFF
TGTGCCTGCCCTGACGGCACCGGGGGGCTGTTTTTT
>NA|NA|TRBV5-1|TRBJ2-2
CASSFRTARGTGELFF
TGCGCCAGCAGCTTTCGGACAGCGAGGGGCACCGGGGAGCTGTTTTTT
>NA|NA|TRBV24-1|TRBJ1-2
CATSDPRMKGYTF
TGTGCCACCAGTGACCCCAGGATGAAGGGCTACACCTTC
>NA|TRBD1|TRBV11-3|TRBJ2-2
CASSSRQGSGELFF
TGTGCCAGCAGCAGTAGACAGGGGTCCGGGGAGCTGTTTTTT
>NA|NA|TRBV18|TRBJ1-1
CASSPLKLREQNTEAFF
TGTGCCAGCTCACCACTAAAACTCAGGGAACAGAACACTGAAGCTTTCTTT
>NA|TRBD1|TRBV3-1/TRBV3-2|TRBJ1-1
CASSRRDRNTEAFF
TGTGCCAGCAGCCGGCGGGACAGGAACACTGAAGCTTTCTTT
>NA|TRBD1|TRBV2|TRBJ1-5
CASSTGGQQPQHF
TGTGCCAGCAGCACAGGGGGGCAACAGCCCCAGCATTTT
>NA|TRBD2|TRBV28|TRBJ2-5
CASSSKTSGGARETQYF
TGTGCCAGCAGTTCCAAGACTAGCGGGGGGGCCCGAGAGACCCAGTACTTC
>NA|NA|TRBV19|TRBJ2-7
CASSVDRNSYEQYF
TGTGCCAGTAGTGTTGACAGGAATTCCTACGAGCAGTACTTC
>once|NA|TRBV6-5|TRBJ2-3
CASRQTGPDTQYF
TGTGCCAGCAGGCAAACAGGGCCAGATACGCAGTATTTT
>NA|NA|TRBV7-2|TRBJ2-1
CASSLEPPLLGRGEQFF
TGTGCCAGCAGCTTAGAGCCCCCTTTACTAGGGCGAGGTGAGCAGTTCTTC
>NA|TRBD1|TRBV27|TRBJ2-7
CASSFGGLTGSGEQYF
TGTGCCAGCAGTTTTGGCGGGTTGACAGGGTCAGGGGAGCAGTACTTC
>NA|TRBD1|TRBV4-1|TRBJ1-1
CASSQVRGQGDTEAFF
TGCGCCAGCAGCCAAGTCAGGGGGCAAGGGGACACTGAAGCTTTCTTT
>once|TRBD2|TRBV10-1|TRBJ2-1
CASSGLAGGKSWSEQFF
TGCGCCAGCAGTGGTCTAGCGGGGGGTAAAAGTTGGTCTGAGCAGTTCTTC
>NA|TRBD1|TRBV30|TRBJ1-2
CAWRYRGHDGYTF
TGTGCCTGGCGGTACAGGGGGCACGATGGCTACACCTTC
>NA|NA|TRBV18|TRBJ2-7
CASSPDSPYEQYF
TGTGCCAGCTCACCGGACAGTCCCTACGAGCAGTACTTC
>NA|NA|TRBV5-5|TRBJ2-5
CASTSEGSRETQYF
TGTGCCAGCACCTCTGAGGGTAGCAGGGAGACCCAGTACTTC
>NA|TRBD1|TRBV27|TRBJ1-2
CASSLGHRGFYGYTF
TGTGCCAGCAGTTTAGGGCACAGGGGGTTCTATGGCTACACCTTC
>NA|NA|TRBV12-5|TRBJ1-5
CASGPETVLLSNQPQHF
TGTGCTAGTGGTCCCGAGACAGTGCTCCTCAGCAATCAGCCCCAGCATTTT
>NA|NA|TRBV7-2|TRBJ1-5
CASSLVGRGDSNQPQHF
TGTGCCAGCAGCTTAGTTGGGCGGGGGGATAGCAATCAGCCCCAGCATTTT
>NA|NA|TRBV10-1|TRBJ1-3
CATRGTGNTIYF
TGCGCCACCCGGGGGACTGGAAACACCATATATTTT
>NA|NA|TRBV20-1|TRBJ2-5
CSANSQETQYF
TGCAGTGCTAACAGCCAAGAGACCCAGTACTTC
>NA|NA|TRBV9|TRBJ1-2
CASSVGGGYGYTF
TGTGCCAGCAGCGTAGGAGGGGGTTATGGCTACACCTTC
>NA|NA|TRBV2|TRBJ2-5
CASSENRAAAETQYF
TGTGCCAGCAGTGAAAACAGGGCGGCGGCGGAGACCCAGTACTTC
>NA|TRBD1|TRBV24-1|TRBJ1-2
CATSERTGGNAYGYTF
TGTGCCACCAGTGAGAGGACAGGGGGCAACGCCTATGGCTACACCTTC
>NA|NA|TRBV6-5|TRBJ2-1
CAVATLSYNEQFF
TGTGCCGTAGCGACCCTCTCCTACAATGAGCAGTTCTTC
>once|TRBD1|TRBV9|TRBJ2-3
CASSVTDRGTDTQYF
TGTGCCAGCAGCGTAACGGACAGGGGAACAGATACGCAGTATTTT
>NA|NA|TRBV18|TRBJ1-2
CASSAGTINYGYTF
TGTGCCAGCTCAGCCGGGACAATTAACTATGGCTACACCTTC
>NA|NA|TRBV6-5|TRBJ1-3
CASRSLGNTIYF
TGTGCCAGCCGGTCGCTCGGAAACACCATATATTTT
>NA|NA|TRBV6-5|TRBJ1-2
CASRGGGVYGYTF
TGTGCCAGCAGAGGGGGGGGCGTCTATGGCTACACCTTC
>few|TRBD1|TRBV30|TRBJ1-2
CAWKKDRGDGYTF
TGTGCCTGGAAAAAGGACAGGGGAGATGGCTACACCTTC
>NA|TRBD1|TRBV18|TRBJ1-1
CSTSQGETEAFF
TGTTCGACTTCACAGGGGGAGACTGAAGCTTTCTTT
>once|TRBD1|TRBV20-1|TRBJ1-2
CSASRETGDYYGYTF
TGCAGTGCTAGTCGGGAAACAGGGGACTACTATGGCTACACCTTC
>NA|NA|TRBV19|TRBJ1-1
CASKSGANTEAFF
TGTGCCAGTAAGTCAGGGGCGAACACTGAAGCTTTCTTT
>NA|TRBD1|TRBV2|TRBJ1-2
CASTLEGQGGGYTF
TGTGCCAGCACCCTAGAAGGACAGGGCGGCGGCTACACCTTC
>NA|TRBD1|TRBV19|TRBJ2-7
CASSTSGTGVLTRHEQYF
TGTGCCAGTAGTACCTCCGGGACAGGGGTCCTTACCCGTCACGAGCAGTACTTC
>NA|NA|TRBV12-3/TRBV12-4|TRBJ1-5
CASSPTGRQPQHF
TGTGCCAGCAGCCCTACAGGGCGACAGCCCCAGCATTTT
>NA|NA|TRBV27|TRBJ2-7
CASSLEQGHIYEQYF
TGTGCCAGCAGTTTAGAACAGGGTCACATCTACGAGCAGTACTTC
>NA|TRBD1|TRBV2|TRBJ2-7
CASRQGNYEQYF
TGTGCCAGCCGACAGGGGAACTACGAGCAGTACTTC